Listed below are T cell receptor beta chains from one sample, sequenced in a study of T cell changes during pregnancy in multiple sclerosis. The protocol was immunoSEQ multiplex PCR, while the TCRdb copy is restricted to in-frame clones and leaves out a portion. This table has around 50,000 clones, over 90% appearing once. The material was CD8+ T cells from peripheral blood mononuclear cells, obtained in the first trimester of pregnancy. The origin of the receptors is a female donor with multiple sclerosis, enrolled in a pregnancy study. The CDR3 runs from the conserved cysteine through the conserved F or W. Fields, in order: clone size, V gene, J gene, D gene, CDR3 DNA, CDR3 protein. A D gene is named only where the DNA matches it firmly. Rows may omit the clone size; those that give it use once, few, many or a size class.

abundance: -
v_gene: TRBV2
j_gene: TRBJ1-2
d_gene: -
CDR3nt: TGTGCCACCGTACTGACAGATAACTATGGCTACACCTTC
CDR3aa: CATVLTDNYGYTF

abundance: once
v_gene: TRBV11-3
j_gene: TRBJ2-1
d_gene: -
CDR3nt: TGTGCCAGCAGCTCCCGACTAGACCCCAATGAGCAGTTCTTC
CDR3aa: CASSSRLDPNEQFF

abundance: -
v_gene: TRBV13
j_gene: TRBJ2-5
d_gene: TRBD1
CDR3nt: TGTGCCAGCAGCTTAGTCGACAGGGCGGACTGGGAGACCCAGTACTTC
CDR3aa: CASSLVDRADWETQYF

abundance: -
v_gene: TRBV15
j_gene: TRBJ2-6
d_gene: -
CDR3nt: TGTGCCACCAGCGGCAGCGGAAGAGGTGGGGCCAACGTCCTGACTTTC
CDR3aa: CATSGSGRGGANVLTF

abundance: -
v_gene: TRBV6-5
j_gene: TRBJ2-1
d_gene: -
CDR3nt: TGTGCCAGCAGCGGGAGAGGCAATGAGCAGTTCTTC
CDR3aa: CASSGRGNEQFF

abundance: -
v_gene: TRBV6-1
j_gene: TRBJ2-3
d_gene: -
CDR3nt: TGTGCCAGCAGTGGGACAGCTAAGGGGTCAGATACGCAGTATTTT
CDR3aa: CASSGTAKGSDTQYF

abundance: -
v_gene: TRBV2
j_gene: TRBJ2-1
d_gene: -
CDR3nt: TGTGCCAGCAGTGAGGGGCAGGGGTCCTACAATGAGCAGTTCTTC
CDR3aa: CASSEGQGSYNEQFF

abundance: -
v_gene: TRBV11-2
j_gene: TRBJ2-1
d_gene: -
CDR3nt: TGTGCCAGCAGCTTAGGAGTATACGAGCAGTTCTTC
CDR3aa: CASSLGVYEQFF

abundance: -
v_gene: TRBV19
j_gene: TRBJ1-4
d_gene: -
CDR3nt: TGTGCCAGTAGTATGAGTGAAAAACTGTTTTTT
CDR3aa: CASSMSEKLFF

abundance: -
v_gene: TRBV7-9
j_gene: TRBJ1-2
d_gene: TRBD1
CDR3nt: TGTGCCAGCAGCCTCCCGGGACAGGGGATCTATGGCTACACCTTC
CDR3aa: CASSLPGQGIYGYTF

abundance: -
v_gene: TRBV2
j_gene: TRBJ2-5
d_gene: TRBD2
CDR3nt: TGTGCCAGCAGTGGGTTGGGAGGGATGATGGAGACCCAGTACTTC
CDR3aa: CASSGLGGMMETQYF

abundance: -
v_gene: TRBV27
j_gene: TRBJ2-7
d_gene: TRBD1
CDR3nt: TGTGCCAGCAGTTTTGGGACAGGAGGCTACGAGCAGTACTTC
CDR3aa: CASSFGTGGYEQYF

abundance: -
v_gene: TRBV2
j_gene: TRBJ1-1
d_gene: TRBD1
CDR3nt: TGTGCCAGCCCCGGACAGGGGAGGGTAACTGAAGCTTTCTTT
CDR3aa: CASPGQGRVTEAFF

abundance: -
v_gene: TRBV7-3
j_gene: TRBJ2-4
d_gene: -
CDR3nt: TGTGCCAGCAGCTTATCGGGGACCAAAAACATTCAGTACTTC
CDR3aa: CASSLSGTKNIQYF

abundance: -
v_gene: TRBV30
j_gene: TRBJ2-1
d_gene: -
CDR3nt: TGTGCCTGGAAAACGTATGGGGCGGCCAATGAGCAGTTCTTC
CDR3aa: CAWKTYGAANEQFF

abundance: -
v_gene: TRBV4-2
j_gene: TRBJ2-3
d_gene: -
CDR3nt: TGTGCCAGCAGCCAAGATGGGACTGGCGCAGATACGCAGTATTTT
CDR3aa: CASSQDGTGADTQYF

abundance: -
v_gene: TRBV19
j_gene: TRBJ1-5
d_gene: -
CDR3nt: TGTGCCAGTAGCTTAATTAGCAATCAGCCCCAGCATTTT
CDR3aa: CASSLISNQPQHF

abundance: -
v_gene: TRBV9
j_gene: TRBJ2-7
d_gene: TRBD1
CDR3nt: TGTGCCAGCAGCGTCGGACAGGGAAAGCAGCAGTACTTC
CDR3aa: CASSVGQGKQQYF

abundance: -
v_gene: TRBV5-1
j_gene: TRBJ1-2
d_gene: -
CDR3nt: TGCGCCAGCAGCTTAGATCTTCGACAGTTCTATGGCTACACCTTC
CDR3aa: CASSLDLRQFYGYTF

abundance: -
v_gene: TRBV19
j_gene: TRBJ2-1
d_gene: TRBD2
CDR3nt: TGTGCCAGTAGTATAAAGGCGGGAGAACGGTCCTACAATGAGCAGTTCTTC
CDR3aa: CASSIKAGERSYNEQFF

abundance: -
v_gene: TRBV27
j_gene: TRBJ1-5
d_gene: TRBD1
CDR3nt: TGTGCCAGCAGTCCTTTACAGGGGAAGGGACAGCCCCAGCATTTT
CDR3aa: CASSPLQGKGQPQHF

abundance: -
v_gene: TRBV19
j_gene: TRBJ2-7
d_gene: -
CDR3nt: TGTGCCAGTAGTATAGGTGCAGGCAGGGAAGACTACGAGCAGTACTTC
CDR3aa: CASSIGAGREDYEQYF

abundance: -
v_gene: TRBV7-9
j_gene: TRBJ2-2
d_gene: TRBD2
CDR3nt: TGTGCCAGCAGCTCATTAGCGGGAGTCGGCGGGGAGCTGTTTTTT
CDR3aa: CASSSLAGVGGELFF

abundance: -
v_gene: TRBV27
j_gene: TRBJ2-7
d_gene: TRBD2
CDR3nt: TGTGCCAGCAGTTTAGGAGCGGGAGCCACATACGAGCAGTACTTC
CDR3aa: CASSLGAGATYEQYF

abundance: few
v_gene: TRBV27
j_gene: TRBJ2-1
d_gene: -
CDR3nt: TGTGCCAGCAGCGTTGTCGGGATCAATGAGCAGTTCTTC
CDR3aa: CASSVVGINEQFF

abundance: -
v_gene: TRBV6-1
j_gene: TRBJ2-7
d_gene: -
CDR3nt: TGTGCCAGCCGTGGCCCAAGGGAGGTGGGCGAGCAGTACTTC
CDR3aa: CASRGPREVGEQYF

abundance: -
v_gene: TRBV28
j_gene: TRBJ2-7
d_gene: TRBD2
CDR3nt: TGTGCCAGCAGTTGGGAGGGCCCCCTCTCCTACGAGCAGTACTTC
CDR3aa: CASSWEGPLSYEQYF

abundance: -
v_gene: TRBV30
j_gene: TRBJ1-3
d_gene: -
CDR3nt: TGTGCCTGGAGGACAGGTCTTTTGAGGTATTTT
CDR3aa: CAWRTGLLRYF

abundance: -
v_gene: TRBV11-2
j_gene: TRBJ2-5
d_gene: TRBD1
CDR3nt: TGTGCCAGCAGCTTAGGGGGGACAGCTCAAGAGACCCAGTACTTC
CDR3aa: CASSLGGTAQETQYF

abundance: -
v_gene: TRBV29-1
j_gene: TRBJ1-2
d_gene: -
CDR3nt: TGCAGCGTTGAAGATCGAACAGCTTCTAACTATGGCTACACCTTC
CDR3aa: CSVEDRTASNYGYTF

abundance: -
v_gene: TRBV11-1
j_gene: TRBJ2-1
d_gene: TRBD2
CDR3nt: TGTGCCAGCAGCTTATTTCTAGCGGGAGTCCCCAATGAGCAGTTCTTC
CDR3aa: CASSLFLAGVPNEQFF

abundance: once
v_gene: TRBV27
j_gene: TRBJ1-5
d_gene: TRBD1
CDR3nt: TGTGCCAGCAATCCCGGGACAGGGATAGGAGGTCAGCCCCAGCATTTT
CDR3aa: CASNPGTGIGGQPQHF